The rows below give T cell receptor beta chains drawn from one sample of a study of spatial heterogeneity in lung cancer. Each CDR3 protein gets one entry after TCRdb re-called the 5' RACE reads with MiXCR. This sample has about 120,000 distinct CDR3 sequences, with over 9% found just once. Sequencing used PBMCs, obtained at follow-up. The receptors come from a male donor with early-stage non-small cell lung cancer. The CDR3 runs from the conserved cysteine through the conserved F or W. A D gene is named only where the DNA matches it firmly. Clone size is given for some rows only: seen once, a few or many times, or a class if the clone is expanded.

V gene,J gene,clone size,D gene,CDR3 DNA,CDR3 protein
TRBV28,TRBJ2-7,.,.,TGTGCCAGCAGTTTAAGTTCGGTTTCGGGGCAGGGAGAGCAGTACTTC,CASSLSSVSGQGEQYF
TRBV2,TRBJ2-1,.,TRBD1,TGTGCCAGCACCAGACAGGGTAGTGAGCAGTTCTTC,CASTRQGSEQFF
TRBV7-9,TRBJ1-6,many,.,TGTGCCAGCAGCCGGACTGAACCACCCCTCCACTTT,CASSRTEPPLHF
TRBV6-5,TRBJ2-7,many,.,TGTGCCACGCGGAAGACCGGTGGGTCCGAGCAGTACTTC,CATRKTGGSEQYF
TRBV2,TRBJ2-2,many,.,TGTGCCAGCAGCGCTAGCACCTCGAACACCGGGGAGCTGTTTTTT,CASSASTSNTGELFF
TRBV20-1,TRBJ2-6,many,.,TGCAGTGCTAGAGGAGGGGAATCTGGGGCCAACGTCCTGACTTTC,CSARGGESGANVLTF
TRBV29-1,TRBJ1-1,many,TRBD1,TGCAGCGTTAAGACAGGGGCGAACACTGAAGCTTTCTTT,CSVKTGANTEAFF
TRBV10-1,TRBJ1-2,.,.,TGCGCCAGCAGTGCCAACGGGGGCGGCGGCTACACCTTC,CASSANGGGGYTF
TRBV29-1,TRBJ2-3,.,TRBD2,TGCAGCGTATCCGGGACTACCACAGATACGCAGTATTTT,CSVSGTTTDTQYF
TRBV6-5,TRBJ2-5,many,TRBD2,TGTGCCAGCAGCTACGGGGGGACTAGCGGGGGTGAGACCCAGTACTTC,CASSYGGTSGGETQYF
TRBV25-1,TRBJ2-7,.,.,TGTGCCAGCAGGCAGACCATCGCCGAGCAGTACTTC,CASRQTIAEQYF
TRBV5-1,TRBJ1-6,few,TRBD1,TGCGCCAGCAGCTTGGCGGAGGGGGCGTCTAATTCACCCCTCCACTTT,CASSLAEGASNSPLHF
TRBV19,TRBJ2-1,few,.,TGTGCCAGTAGTATAGGGTGGAGGGAGCAGTTCTTC,CASSIGWREQFF
TRBV28,TRBJ2-7,few,.,TGTGCCAGCAGCGCCATGGGCAGAGGTTTTTCCTACGAGCAGTACTTC,CASSAMGRGFSYEQYF
TRBV25-1,TRBJ2-7,.,.,TGTGCCAGCAGCCGGGTCCGTGGGTCCTACGAGCAGTACTTC,CASSRVRGSYEQYF
TRBV6-1,TRBJ2-6,many,.,TGTGCCAGCAGTGAAGACAGCTCTGGGGCCAACGTCCTGACTTTC,CASSEDSSGANVLTF
TRBV4-2,TRBJ1-4,.,.,TGTGCCAGCAGCCAAGATTTCGGGATCGGGGATGAAAAACTGTTTTTT,CASSQDFGIGDEKLFF
TRBV29-1,TRBJ1-2,once,.,TGCAACGTCGAGCCAGCAGGACCCAACTATGGCTACACCTTC,CNVEPAGPNYGYTF
TRBV4-1,TRBJ2-7,few,.,TGCGCCAGCACCAAAGATCTGGGTTTAACACGGAAAAGGGCTCCCCACGAGCAGTACTTC,CASTKDLGLTRKRAPHEQYF
TRBV19,TRBJ1-2,.,.,TGTGCCAGTAGTAGGACGGCTAACTATGACTACACCTTC,CASSRTANYDYTF
TRBV12-5,TRBJ1-1,.,.,TGTGCTAGTGGGAAACCGGGAGGCACTGAAGCTTTCTTT,CASGKPGGTEAFF
TRBV7-9,TRBJ2-7,few,.,TGTGCCAGCAGCTTAATCTCCTCCTACGAGCAGTACTTC,CASSLISSYEQYF
TRBV20-1,TRBJ2-7,few,.,TGCAGTGCTAGATCAAGGAACTACGAGCAGTACTTC,CSARSRNYEQYF
TRBV9,TRBJ2-3,once,.,TGTGCCAGCAGCCCCCGGGGGCGGGGGCCTACAGATACGCAGTATTTT,CASSPRGRGPTDTQYF